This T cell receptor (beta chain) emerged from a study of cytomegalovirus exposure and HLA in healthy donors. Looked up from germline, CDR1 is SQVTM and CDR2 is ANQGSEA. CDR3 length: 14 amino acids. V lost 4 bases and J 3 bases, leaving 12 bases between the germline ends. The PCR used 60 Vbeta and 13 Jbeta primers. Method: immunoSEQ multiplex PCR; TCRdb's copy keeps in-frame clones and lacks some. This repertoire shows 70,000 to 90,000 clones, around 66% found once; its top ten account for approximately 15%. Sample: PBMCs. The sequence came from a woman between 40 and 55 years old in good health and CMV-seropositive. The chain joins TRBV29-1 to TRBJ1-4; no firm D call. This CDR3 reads CSVGEMPSNEKLFF. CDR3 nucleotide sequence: TGCAGCGTTGGGGAGATGCCGTCTAATGAAAAACTGTTTTTT.